The 7 T cell receptor beta chains presented below share a single source sample, sequenced in a study of CXCR4 blockade with PD-1 therapy in pancreatic cancer. Libraries were prepared by immunoSEQ multiplex PCR; TCRdb keeps only in-frame clonotypes and omits some of them. This table has about 8,100 clones, roughly three fifths appearing once. What was sequenced was tumor tissue. Every receptor here comes from a human donor with pancreatic ductal adenocarcinoma.

The sample holds one count of this clone. The chain employs TRBV18 and TRBJ2-5; D gene ambiguous. Germline V gene sequence: CDR1 KGHSH, CDR2 LQKENI. The ends were cut back, 0 bases at V and 5 bases at J, with 13 bases in the middle. This CDR3 has 15 residues. In nucleotides, the CDR3 is TGTGCCAGCTCACCACCCCGACCACTGGGGGAGACCCAGTACTTC. Amino acids: CASSPPRPLGETQYF.

This chain joins TRBV25-1 and TRBJ2-7; D gene unclear. The CDR3 loop spans 13 amino acids. The V and J ends lost 1 base and 2 bases respectively, with 6 bases between them. CDR1 and CDR2 (germline): MGHDK, SYGVNS. CDR3 bases: TGTGCCAGCAGTGAATTTGCCACCTACGAGCAGTACTTC. Translated, it gives CASSEFATYEQYF.

This clone has just a few counts. The rearrangement uses TRBV29-1 and TRBJ2-1; 10 bases map to TRBD1. The length of the CDR3 is 16 residues. The junction had 16 bases not matched to a gene; V was cut back by 7 bases and J by 7 bases. CDR1 is SQVTM, CDR2 ANQGSEA, per germline. The CDR3 DNA reads TGCAGCGGTACGAAGGGACAGGGGACCTTGAGGAATGAGCAGTTCTTC. This sequence encodes CSGTKGQGTLRNEQFF.

There are a few counts of this clone. This chain uses TRBV6-7 with TRBJ2-7; no reliable D call. TRBV6-7 is labeled an ORF, and its function is uncertain. This CDR3 spans 12 amino acids. The V gene lost 10 bases and the J gene lost 3 bases, with 13 bases spanning the gap. CDR3 bases: TGTGCCATCGGAGACAACTTCTACGAGCAGTACTTC. This gives the protein CAIGDNFYEQYF.

The rearrangement links TRBV19 to TRBJ1-1; D perhaps matches TRBD1 (6 bases). The CDR3 length is 16 residues. Germline V lookup: CDR1 LNHDA, CDR2 SQIVND (reference sequence). The ends were cut back, 7 bases at V and 0 bases at J, with 18 bases in the middle. This chain's CDR3 is CASTSGVGGLNTEAFF. CDR3 in DNA: TGTGCCAGTACCTCGGGGGTAGGGGGATTGAACACTGAAGCTTTCTTT. Supplemented by reference TRBV19 and TRBJ1-1, the full variable domain reads DGGITQSPKYLFRKEGQNVTLSCEQNLNHDAMYWYRQDPGQGLRLIYYSQIVNDFQKGDIAEGYSVSREKKESFPLTVTSAQKNPTAFYLCASTSGVGGLNTEAFFGQGTRLTVV.

The V gene is TRBV11-3, the J gene TRBJ2-7; D not resolved. V lost 5 bases to trimming and J lost 7 bases, with 24 bases between them. Germline CDR1 reads SGHNT; CDR2 reads YENEEA. The CDR3 runs 16 residues. In DNA, the CDR3 is TGTGCCAGCAGCCCACCCACCTCCTTGTTAACATGGGAGCAGTACTTC. Protein: CASSPPTSLLTWEQYF.

V is TRBV7-5 and J is TRBJ1-1; the table's D call of TRBD1 was not tested on the DNA. TRBV7-5 represents a pseudogene. There are 14 residues in the CDR3. The CDR3 protein is CASSLAGTGAEAFF. CDR3 coding DNA: TGTGCCAGCAGCTTAGCGGGGACAGGGGCTGAAGCTTTCTTT.